This T cell receptor beta chain emerged from a study of Ad26.COV2.S vaccination and SARS-CoV-2 variants. The protocol was immunoSEQ multiplex PCR, while the TCRdb copy is restricted to in-frame clones and leaves out a portion. Of about 350,000 clones in the sample, around 89% were seen once. This clone appeared once. CDR3 length equals 15 residues. Germline V gene lookup returns CDR1 MNHEY and CDR2 SVGEGT. With 5 bases removed from V and 0 bases from J, the gap between germline ends came to 8 bases. Treatment noted: over 15 received Ad26.COV2.S at low or high dose, single or two shots; roughly five received placebo; per-sample allocation not given. Sample collection was performed on day 63 after the first vaccine or placebo injection.

The clonotype originates from a person aged 18-60 years who received the Ad26.COV2.S COVID-19 vaccine or a placebo. The V and J genes are TRBV6-2 or TRBV6-3 and TRBJ2-6; D gene ambiguous. The specimen was peripheral blood, collected in a trial of Ad26.COV2.S vaccine versus placebo. The CDR3: CASSMVTSGANVLTF. Here the CDR3 DNA reads TGTGCCAGCAGTATGGTGACCTCTGGGGCCAACGTCCTGACTTTC.